The 9 T cell receptor beta chains below come from one sample, sequenced in a study of cytomegalovirus exposure and HLA in healthy donors. The PCR used 60 Vbeta and 13 Jbeta primers. The table came from immunoSEQ multiplex PCR; TCRdb's copy has only in-frame clones and leaves some out. This table has 150,000 or so clones, approximately 82% appearing once. Sequencing was performed on PBMCs. Receptors originate from a woman aged 50 to 65 in good health and CMV-seropositive.

This clone appeared once. V gene TRBV7-9 combines with J gene TRBJ2-7, with D possibly TRBD1 on 6 matching bases. The CDR3 runs 13 residues. The germline CDR1 and CDR2 sequences are SEHNR and FQNEAQ (reference sequence). V dropped 1 base and J dropped 2 bases, with 6 bases sitting between them. CDR3 nucleotides: TGTGCCAGCAGCTTAGGGACAGCCTACGAGCAGTACTTC. This gives the protein CASSLGTAYEQYF. Full variable domain (missing parts from reference TRBV7-9 and TRBJ2-7): DTGVSQNPRHKITKRGQNVTFRCDPISEHNRLYWYRQTLGQGPEFLTYFQNEAQLEKSRLLSDRFSAERPKGSFSTLEIQRTEQGDSAMYLCASSLGTAYEQYFGPGTRLTVT.

The rearrangement joins TRBV11-3 to TRBJ2-7; D not resolved. CDR3 length: 13 residues. CDR1 SGHNT and CDR2 YENEEA come from the germline V gene. Between the trimmed V and J ends, which lost 4 bases and 0 bases, there was a span of 7 bases. The CDR3 region has the DNA TGTGCCAGCAGCTCTTCGGGCTCCTACGAGCAGTACTTC. Its protein product is CASSSSGSYEQYF. Complete variable domain (other parts from reference TRBV11-3 and TRBJ2-7): EAGVVQSPRYKIIEKKQPVAFWCNPISGHNTLYWYLQNLGQGPELLIRYENEEAVDDSQLPKDRFSAERLKGVDSTLKIQPAELGDSAVYLCASSSSGSYEQYFGPGTRLTVT.

This clone has a single count. The chain links TRBV2 to TRBJ2-1; 10 bases align to TRBD1. With V trimmed by 9 bases and J by 7 bases, 6 bases remained unmatched. The CDR3 length is 13 residues. CDR1 and CDR2 (germline): SNHLY, FYNNEI. CDR3 DNA sequence: TGTGCCAGTAGACAGGGGGCCTCGAATGAGCAGTTCTTC. Protein product: CASRQGASNEQFF.

The chain uses TRBV7-2 and TRBJ2-2; D may be TRBD2 (6 bases). Germline assignment: CDR1 SGHTA and CDR2 FQGNSA. The CDR3 is 16 amino acids. The ends were cut back, 5 bases at V and 6 bases at J, with 19 bases in the middle. The CDR3 here is CASSAGRTSTSGELFF. As DNA, the CDR3 is TGTGCCAGCAGCGCGGGACGGACGTCCACCTCCGGGGAGCTGTTTTTT.

The CDR3 DNA sequence: TGTGCCAGCAGTTGGGGACAGGGGGCCTACGAGCAGTACTTC. It codes for CASSWGQGAYEQYF. The chain has TRBV6-5 and TRBJ2-7, with 11 bases matching TRBD1. Trimming took 4 bases from V and 2 from J; bases not matched to a gene: 1. Germline V lookup: CDR1 MNHEY, CDR2 SVGAGI. This CDR3 has 14 residues.

This rearrangement joins TRBV7-2 to TRBJ1-2; 9 bases fit TRBD1. With V trimmed by 5 bases and J by 8 bases, 6 bases remained unmatched. CDR3 length equals 13 residues. Germline V gene sequence: CDR1 SGHTA, CDR2 FQGNSA. The CDR3 loop is CASSVDRGGGYTF. Here the CDR3 DNA reads TGTGCCAGCAGCGTGGACAGGGGCGGCGGCTACACCTTC. The full variable domain, in which reference TRBV7-2 and TRBJ1-2 provide the parts outside the CDR3, is GAGVSQSPSNKVTEKGKDVELRCDPISGHTALYWYRQSLGQGLEFLIYFQGNSAPDKSGLPSDRFSAERTGGSVSTLTIQRTQQEDSAVYLCASSVDRGGGYTFGSGTRLTVV.

This clone was picked up one time. The chain links TRBV7-2 to TRBJ2-3; 10 nucleotides match TRBD2. The V and J ends lost 3 bases and 2 bases, in that order; junction bases with no gene match: 8. Germline-derived CDR1 and CDR2 are SGHTA and FQGNSA. The CDR3 spans 17 residues. As DNA, the CDR3 is TGTGCCAGCAGCTTCCTAGCGGGGGCCCAGCTCACAGATACGCAGTATTTT. Translating it yields CASSFLAGAQLTDTQYF. The variable domain in full, with the rest retrieved from reference TRBV7-2 and TRBJ2-3, is GAGVSQSPSNKVTEKGKDVELRCDPISGHTALYWYRQSLGQGLEFLIYFQGNSAPDKSGLPSDRFSAERTGGSVSTLTIQRTQQEDSAVYLCASSFLAGAQLTDTQYFGPGTRLTVL.

The chain employs TRBV7-8 and TRBJ1-1; 11 bases line up with TRBD1. Trimming took 3 bases from V and 7 from J; bases not matched to a gene: 4. Looked up from germline, CDR1 is SGHVS and CDR2 is FQNEAQ. The CDR3 runs to 14 residues. The CDR3 DNA follows: TGTGCCAGCAGCTTCGGACAGGGGGCGATTGAAGCTTTCTTT. Translated, it gives CASSFGQGAIEAFF.

This chain links TRBV2 with TRBJ1-2; TRBD1 agrees at 9 bases. The CDR3 has 14 amino acids. Trimming removed 6 bases from V and 5 bases from J; junction bases left unmatched: 7. Germline CDR1 SNHLY, CDR2 FYNNEI. Here the CDR3 reads CASRGGQGGYGYTF. The CDR3 nucleotides read TGTGCCAGCAGGGGGGGACAGGGAGGGTATGGCTACACCTTC.